This TCR beta chain was sequenced during a study of beta chain features in type 1 diabetes. On the study more broadly: Across the samples, 107,917,701 sorted cells were examined in total.

This CDR3 comprises 12 residues. CDR1 MNHEY and CDR2 SVGAGI come from the germline V gene. V was shortened by 10 bases and J by 4 bases, with 12 bases between the two germline ends. Sorting with CD45RO/CCR7/CD25/CD127/CD95/CD27 yielded naive, central memory, regulatory and stem-like memory CD4+ cells. Remarks on this clone: Its antigen is still unknown.

Study-wide findings and caveats: For type 1 diabetes patients, VDJ junctions showed fewer insertions and more deletions. Sampled from patients, naive, central memory and Treg TCRB repertoires appeared more similar than those sampled from healthy donors.

The whole isolated RNA underwent reverse transcription, so sequencing captured expressed TCRB transcripts. Profiling relied on immunoSEQ multiplex PCR, and the TCRdb table lists in-frame clones only, not all of them. The repertoire holds almost 350,000 clones, with 6.5% to 10% as singletons. The chain links TRBV6-5 to TRBJ2-3; no reliable D call. The TCR originated in a woman aged 18-29 years in good health. The sequencing input was central memory CD4+ T cells from blood. Here the CDR3 reads CATKPPADTQYF. In DNA form, the CDR3 reads TGTGCCACTAAACCCCCGGCAGATACGCAGTATTTT.